This section outlines one TCR beta chain sequence together with its context. Its antigen is undetermined. The record originates from a study of cytomegalovirus exposure and HLA in healthy donors. Study-wide context: Caucasian-associated ancestry cluster membership applied to about four fifths of approximately 420 genotyped donors. Overall study results and limits: Of the V segments, some could not be distinguished, including TRBV6-2 and TRBV6-3, and were excluded. Later on, analysis showed that most CMV-associated TCR beta chains appeared to be HLA-restricted. Beyond CMV serostatus, there was no information to go on about immune exposure.

In the PCR, 60 Vbeta and 13 Jbeta primers were used. Produced via immunoSEQ multiplex PCR; TCRdb's table is partial and in-frame only. Among about 120,000 clones listed, over 60% were seen once. Germline-derived CDR1 and CDR2 are SGHVS and FQNEAQ. V gave up 5 bases and J gave up 0 bases, with 13 bases separating them. There are 16 residues in the CDR3. This chain uses TRBV7-8 with TRBJ1-4; TRBD1 might be the D (5 bases). The receptor comes from a male donor in good health and CMV-seropositive. Sequenced: PBMCs. The DNA for the CDR3 is TGTGCCAGCAGCCTACTGGGGGGGGCAACTAATGAAAAACTGTTTTTT. Translating gives CASSLLGGATNEKLFF.